These 8 T cell receptor beta chains were all obtained from the same sample, sequenced in a study of beta chain features in type 1 diabetes. The sequenced template was cDNA made from the entire isolated RNA. Some clones are missing from TCRdb's copy, which holds only in-frame ones; the method was immunoSEQ multiplex PCR. Here the sample spans under 350,000 clones, approximately 15% being singletons. Their recognized antigens are unknown. Regarding the study as a whole: Type 1 diabetes patients had TCRB CDR3s that were shorter (moderately but significantly so) in all four CD4+ subsets.

Material: naive CD4+ T cells from blood. The receptors were sampled from a man younger than 40 with type 1 diabetes.

This chain connects TRBV28 to TRBJ2-3, with D perhaps TRBD2 (5 bases). The CDR3 runs 14 residues. Germline values: CDR1 MDHEN, CDR2 SYDVKM. Trimming shortened V by 2 bases and J by 6 bases, and 12 bases separated the two germline ends. CDR3 sequence: CASSLPSSFDTQYF. The CDR3 DNA reads TGTGCCAGCAGTTTACCCTCTAGCTTCGATACGCAGTATTTT.

V usage is TRBV20-1 and J usage is TRBJ2-3, with 7 bases identical to TRBD2. The J segment lost 12 bases and the V segment lost 4 bases, leaving 7 bases of the junction unmatched. CDR3 length: 11 amino acids. From germline, CDR1 is DFQATT and CDR2 SNEGSKA (reference sequence). CDR3 bases: TGCAGTGCTACTAGCGGCGCCTCCCAGTATTTT. It encodes CSATSGASQYF.

This clone was seen more than once but under ten times. The J gene is TRBJ2-5, the V gene TRBV5-1; D not resolved. Germline values: CDR1 SGHRS, CDR2 YFSETQ. The germline V and J ends were trimmed by 5 bases and 5 bases, with 4 bases remaining between them. CDR3 length: 10 amino acids. CDR3 DNA sequence: TGCGCCAGCAGAAGCGAGACCCAGTACTTC. Protein: CASRSETQYF.

This clone was recorded a few times. The J gene is TRBJ2-7, the V gene TRBV5-1; a weak D match, TRBD1 (6 bases). The CDR3 contains 15 residues. CDR1 and CDR2 from the germline V gene are SGHRS and YFSETQ. V was cut by 2 bases and J by 5 bases, with 17 bases left in between. CDR3 loop: CASSLTPVQGDEQYF. In DNA form, the CDR3 reads TGCGCCAGCAGCTTAACCCCTGTACAGGGCGACGAGCAGTACTTC. Together with reference TRBV5-1 and TRBJ2-7, the CDR3 gives the full variable domain: KAGVTQTPRYLIKTRGQQVTLSCSPISGHRSVSWYQQTPGQGLQFLFEYFSETQRNKGNFPGRFSGRQFSNSRSEMNVSTLELGDSALYLCASSLTPVQGDEQYFGPGTRLTVT.

V usage is TRBV27 and J usage is TRBJ2-7; D is possibly TRBD2 (5 bases). Deletions cut 6 bases from V and 2 bases from J, with 20 bases between. CDR1 MNHEY and CDR2 SMNVEV come from the germline V gene (reference sequence). The CDR3 runs to 16 residues. CDR3 sequence (DNA): TGTGCCAGCAGCATCGCGGACGGAGGCCGACCCTACGAGCAGTACTTC. Translated: CASSIADGGRPYEQYF.

This rearrangement joins TRBV2 to TRBJ1-5, with D perhaps matching TRBD1 (5 bases). The CDR3 is 15 amino acids. The germline CDR1 and CDR2 sequences are SNHLY and FYNNEI. V lost 3 bases to trimming and J lost 5 bases, with 14 bases between them. The CDR3 coding sequence is TGTGCCAGCAGTGACGATTCTGGGGCAGATCAGCCCCAGCATTTT. This translates into CASSDDSGADQPQHF. Using reference TRBV2 and TRBJ1-5 for the parts outside the CDR3, the full variable domain is EPEVTQTPSHQVTQMGQEVILRCVPISNHLYFYWYRQILGQKVEFLVSFYNNEISEKSEIFDDQFSVERPDGSNFTLKIRSTKLEDSAMYFCASSDDSGADQPQHFGDGTRLSIL.

This clone has just a few counts. V and J are TRBV5-1 and TRBJ2-5, with a possible D match to TRBD1 (6 bases). The CDR3 runs 14 residues. V was cut by 1 base and J by 2 bases, with 9 bases left in between. The germline V gene encodes CDR1 SGHRS and CDR2 YFSETQ. CDR3 region: CASSLTGYQETQYF. The CDR3 nucleotides are TGCGCCAGCAGCTTGACAGGGTATCAAGAGACCCAGTACTTC. Drawing the rest from reference TRBV5-1 and TRBJ2-5, the complete variable domain is KAGVTQTPRYLIKTRGQQVTLSCSPISGHRSVSWYQQTPGQGLQFLFEYFSETQRNKGNFPGRFSGRQFSNSRSEMNVSTLELGDSALYLCASSLTGYQETQYFGPGTRLLVL.

This clone has just a few counts. The rearrangement uses TRBV7-2 and TRBJ2-3; possible D gene TRBD2, 5 bases. The CDR3 is 13 amino acids. CDR1 is SGHTA and CDR2 is FQGNSA in the germline V gene. V dropped 3 bases and J dropped 6 bases, with 10 bases sitting between them. The CDR3: CASSFGTGDTQYF. CDR3 sequence (DNA): TGTGCCAGCAGCTTCGGAACGGGGGATACGCAGTATTTT.